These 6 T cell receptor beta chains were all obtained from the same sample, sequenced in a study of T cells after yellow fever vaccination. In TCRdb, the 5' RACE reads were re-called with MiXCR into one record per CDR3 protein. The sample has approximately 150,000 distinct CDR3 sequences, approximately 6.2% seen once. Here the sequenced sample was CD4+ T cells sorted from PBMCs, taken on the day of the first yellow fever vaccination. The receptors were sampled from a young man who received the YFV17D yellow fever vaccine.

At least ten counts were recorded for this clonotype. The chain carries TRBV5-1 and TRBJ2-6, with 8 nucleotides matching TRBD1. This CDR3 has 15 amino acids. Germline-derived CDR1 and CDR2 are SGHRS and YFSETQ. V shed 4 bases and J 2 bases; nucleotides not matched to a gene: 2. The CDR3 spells CASSLTGAGANVLTF. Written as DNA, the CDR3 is TGCGCCAGCAGCCTGACAGGGGCTGGGGCCAACGTCCTGACTTTC.

This CDR3 is CASSRRTGMAEQYV. CDR3 DNA sequence: TGTGCCAGCAGTCGACGGACAGGGATGGCCGAGCAGTACGTC. This sequence joins TRBV27 and TRBJ2-7; 8 bases align to TRBD1. Germline CDR1 is MNHEY and CDR2 is SMNVEV (reference sequence). The CDR3 runs 14 residues. V lost 5 bases and J lost 6; bases outside the gene matches: 9.

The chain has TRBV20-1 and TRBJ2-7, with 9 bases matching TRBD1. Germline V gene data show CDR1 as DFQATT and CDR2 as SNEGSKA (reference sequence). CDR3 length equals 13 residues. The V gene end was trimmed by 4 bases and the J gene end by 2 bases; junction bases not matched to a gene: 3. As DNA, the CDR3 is TGCAGTGCTATCGGACAGGGGACCTACGAGCAGTACGTC. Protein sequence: CSAIGQGTYEQYV.

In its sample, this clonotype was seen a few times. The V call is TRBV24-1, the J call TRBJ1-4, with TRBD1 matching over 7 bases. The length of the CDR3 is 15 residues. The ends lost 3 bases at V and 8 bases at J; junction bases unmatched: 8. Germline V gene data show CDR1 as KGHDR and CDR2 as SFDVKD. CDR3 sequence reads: CATSDDTGVSEKLFF. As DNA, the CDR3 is TGTGCCACCAGTGATGATACAGGGGTTTCAGAAAAACTGTTTTTT.

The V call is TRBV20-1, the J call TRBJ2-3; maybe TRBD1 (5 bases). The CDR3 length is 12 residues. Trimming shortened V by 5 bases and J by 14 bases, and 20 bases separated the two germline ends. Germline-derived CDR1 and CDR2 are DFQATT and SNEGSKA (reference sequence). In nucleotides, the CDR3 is TGCAGTGCTGTGGGGCCCAGGGCCCATCGGTATTTT. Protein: CSAVGPRAHRYF.

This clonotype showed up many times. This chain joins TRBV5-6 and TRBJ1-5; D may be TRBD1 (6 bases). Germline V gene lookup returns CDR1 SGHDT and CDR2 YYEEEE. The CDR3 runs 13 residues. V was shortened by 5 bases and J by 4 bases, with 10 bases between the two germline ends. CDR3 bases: TGTGCCAGCAGTTCTCAGGGGAATCAGCCCCAGCATTTT. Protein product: CASSSQGNQPQHF.